This TCR beta chain stems from a study of cytomegalovirus exposure and HLA in healthy donors. Libraries were prepared by immunoSEQ multiplex PCR; TCRdb keeps only in-frame clonotypes and omits some of them. Among under 75,000 clones listed, 85% to 95% were seen once. Material for sequencing was PBMCs. The clonotype comes from a woman aged 18-29 years in good health and CMV-seropositive.

CDR3 sequence reads: CAISDPAGLAGSDEQFF. CDR3 DNA sequence: TGTGCCATCAGCGACCCAGCGGGACTAGCGGGTTCCGATGAGCAGTTCTTC. The V and J genes are TRBV10-3 and TRBJ2-1; 12 bases fit TRBD2. Germline CDR1 and CDR2: ENHRY and SYGVKD. With 6 bases clipped from V and 8 bases from J, the junction kept 14 bases outside the gene matches. The CDR3 extends over 17 amino acids.